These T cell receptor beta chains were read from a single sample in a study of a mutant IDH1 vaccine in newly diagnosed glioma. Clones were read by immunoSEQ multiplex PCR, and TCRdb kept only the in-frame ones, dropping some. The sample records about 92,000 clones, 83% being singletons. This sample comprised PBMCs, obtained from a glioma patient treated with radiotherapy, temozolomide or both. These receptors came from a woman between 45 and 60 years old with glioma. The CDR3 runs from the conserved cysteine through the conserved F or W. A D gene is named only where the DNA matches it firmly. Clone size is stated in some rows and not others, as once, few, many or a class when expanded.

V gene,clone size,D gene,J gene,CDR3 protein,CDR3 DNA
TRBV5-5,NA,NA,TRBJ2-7,CASSLPHYEQYF,TGTGCCAGCAGCTTGCCCCACTACGAGCAGTACTTC
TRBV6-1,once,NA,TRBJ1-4,CASSESPGHQIRGEKLFF,TGTGCCAGCAGTGAGAGTCCGGGACACCAAATTCGAGGTGAAAAACTGTTTTTT
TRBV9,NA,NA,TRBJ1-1,CASSVWMNTEAFF,TGTGCCAGCAGCGTGTGGATGAACACTGAAGCTTTCTTT
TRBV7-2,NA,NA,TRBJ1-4,CASSNRRPVTNEKLFF,TGTGCCAGCAGCAACCGTCGTCCAGTAACTAATGAAAAACTGTTTTTT
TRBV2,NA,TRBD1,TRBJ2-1,CASRRQGNEQFF,TGTGCCAGCAGGCGACAGGGGAATGAGCAGTTCTTC
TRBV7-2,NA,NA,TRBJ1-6,CASSSRTDYNSPLHF,TGTGCCAGCAGCTCCCGGACGGATTATAATTCACCCCTCCACTTT
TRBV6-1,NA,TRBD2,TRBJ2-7,CASRDGGMREQYF,TGTGCCAGCCGAGACGGGGGGATGCGCGAGCAGTACTTC
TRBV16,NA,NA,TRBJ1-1,CASSLGQTNTEAFF,TGTGCCAGCAGCCTCGGACAGACGAACACTGAAGCTTTCTTT
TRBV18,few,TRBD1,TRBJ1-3,CASSPGQLSGNTIYF,TGTGCCAGCTCCCCGGGACAGCTCTCTGGAAACACCATATATTTT
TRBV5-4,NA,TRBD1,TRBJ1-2,CASSLAGGNYGYTF,TGTGCCAGCAGCTTGGCAGGGGGCAACTATGGCTACACCTTC
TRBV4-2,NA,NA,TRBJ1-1,CASSQEGGNTEAFF,TGTGCCAGCAGCCAAGAAGGGGGGAACACTGAAGCTTTCTTT
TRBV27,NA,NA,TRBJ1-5,CASRPDRTKSNQPQHF,TGTGCCAGCAGGCCGGACAGAACAAAGAGCAATCAGCCCCAGCATTTT
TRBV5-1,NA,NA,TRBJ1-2,CASSVQQGGINGYTF,TGCGCCAGCAGCGTCCAACAGGGAGGGATAAATGGCTACACCTTC
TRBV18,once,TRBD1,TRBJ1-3,CASSPDGQGPSGNTIYF,TGTGCCAGCTCCCCCGACGGACAGGGGCCCTCTGGAAACACCATATATTTT
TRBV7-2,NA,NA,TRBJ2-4,CASSLTPIAKNIQYF,TGTGCCAGCAGCTTAACTCCTATAGCCAAAAACATTCAGTACTTC
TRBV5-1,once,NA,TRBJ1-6,CASSLTGKGNSPLHF,TGCGCCAGCAGCTTGACAGGGAAGGGGAATTCACCCCTCCACTTT
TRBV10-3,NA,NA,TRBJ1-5,CAISENLGGDSNQPQHF,TGTGCCATCAGTGAGAACCTCGGGGGGGATAGCAATCAGCCCCAGCATTTT
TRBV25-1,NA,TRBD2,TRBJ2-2,CASSERGGAATGELFF,TGTGCCAGCAGTGAACGGGGGGGGGCCGCCACCGGGGAGCTGTTTTTT
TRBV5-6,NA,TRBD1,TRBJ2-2,CASSPGTGGTGELFF,TGTGCCAGCAGCCCCGGGACAGGGGGCACCGGGGAGCTGTTTTTT
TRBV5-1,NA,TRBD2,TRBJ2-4,CASSLGGREGKNIQYF,TGCGCCAGCAGCTTGGGGGGCAGGGAGGGCAAAAACATTCAGTACTTC
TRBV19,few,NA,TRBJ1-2,CATRWGGERGYTF,TGTGCCACCCGATGGGGGGGCGAGAGAGGCTACACCTTC
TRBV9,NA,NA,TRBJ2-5,CASSVDGALETQYF,TGTGCCAGCAGCGTAGATGGGGCCTTAGAGACCCAGTACTTC
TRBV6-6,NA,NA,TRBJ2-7,CASSYSQGNHEQYF,TGTGCCAGCAGTTACTCTCAGGGGAACCACGAGCAGTACTTC
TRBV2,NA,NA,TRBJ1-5,CASSGGSQPQHF,TGTGCCAGCAGTGGGGGGTCTCAGCCCCAGCATTTT
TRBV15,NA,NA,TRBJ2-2,CATSRPVVGTGELFF,TGTGCCACCAGCAGACCGGTGGTGGGAACCGGGGAGCTGTTTTTT
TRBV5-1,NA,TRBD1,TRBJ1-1,CASSTGTGNTEAFF,TGCGCCAGCAGCACCGGGACAGGGAACACTGAAGCTTTCTTT
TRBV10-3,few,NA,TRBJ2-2,CAISDPLRPGELFF,TGTGCCATCAGTGACCCTCTACGGCCCGGGGAGCTGTTTTTT
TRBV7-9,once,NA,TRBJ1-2,CASSLEEGFGYTF,TGTGCCAGCAGCTTAGAGGAGGGGTTTGGCTACACCTTC
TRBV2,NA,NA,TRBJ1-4,CASSLSPGAEKLFF,TGTGCCAGCAGTCTGTCCCCAGGGGCTGAAAAACTGTTTTTT
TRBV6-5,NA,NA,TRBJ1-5,CASSKLPGNQPQHF,TGTGCCAGCAGCAAACTGCCGGGCAATCAGCCCCAGCATTTT
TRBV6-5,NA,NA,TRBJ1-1,CASSYSQNMNTEAFF,TGTGCCAGCAGTTACTCCCAGAACATGAACACTGAAGCTTTCTTT
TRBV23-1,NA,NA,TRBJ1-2,CASSQSGEQSTGYTF,TGCGCCAGCAGTCAATCTGGGGAGCAGTCCACGGGCTACACCTTC
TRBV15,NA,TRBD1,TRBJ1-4,CATSRERQGGEKLFF,TGTGCCACCAGCAGGGAACGACAGGGGGGTGAAAAACTGTTTTTT
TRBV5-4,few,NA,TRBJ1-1,CASSLNGVTNEAFF,TGTGCCAGCAGCTTGAACGGTGTTACTAATGAAGCTTTCTTT
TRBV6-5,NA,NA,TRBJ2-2,CASSLKYGELFF,TGTGCCAGCAGTCTCAAGTACGGGGAGCTGTTTTTT
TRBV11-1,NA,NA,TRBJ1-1,CASSLGRGTTEAFF,TGTGCCAGCAGCTTGGGACGGGGGACCACTGAAGCTTTCTTT
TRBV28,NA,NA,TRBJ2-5,CASTRDTQETQYF,TGTGCCAGCACTCGGGACACCCAAGAGACCCAGTACTTC
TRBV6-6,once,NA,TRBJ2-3,CASIRPSTDTQYF,TGTGCCAGCATAAGACCGAGCACAGATACGCAGTATTTT
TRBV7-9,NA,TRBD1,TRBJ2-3,CASSEYRGATDTQYF,TGTGCCAGCAGCGAGTACAGGGGAGCCACAGATACGCAGTATTTT
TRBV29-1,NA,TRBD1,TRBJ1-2,CSVPYPNRGSYGYTF,TGCAGCGTCCCTTACCCCAACAGGGGGTCCTATGGCTACACCTTC
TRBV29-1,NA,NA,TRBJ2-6,CSASPGFSGANVLTF,TGCAGCGCCAGCCCGGGTTTCTCTGGGGCCAACGTCCTGACTTTC